This TCR beta chain is from a study of beta chain features in type 1 diabetes. Of the isolated RNA, all was reverse transcribed, and so the sequenced material was expressed TCRB transcripts. Measured with immunoSEQ multiplex PCR; TCRdb has only the in-frame clones, and not every one. The repertoire holds more than 300,000 clones, with about 16% as singletons. The CDR3 runs to 11 residues. Trimming removed 5 bases from V and 6 bases from J, with 5 bases in between. The germline V gene encodes CDR1 MDHEN and CDR2 SYDVKM. Study-wide points: People with Type 1 diabetes carried modestly yet significantly shorter TCRB CDR3s in all four CD4+ subsets.

As for this clone: Its antigen is unidentified.

Material: naive CD4+ T cells from blood. This receptor was identified in a woman in her late teens or twenties in good health. The genes are TRBV28 and TRBJ1-5, with D unresolved. The CDR3 spells CASSRVQPQHF. The CDR3 bases are TGTGCCAGCAGTCGGGTTCAGCCCCAGCATTTT.